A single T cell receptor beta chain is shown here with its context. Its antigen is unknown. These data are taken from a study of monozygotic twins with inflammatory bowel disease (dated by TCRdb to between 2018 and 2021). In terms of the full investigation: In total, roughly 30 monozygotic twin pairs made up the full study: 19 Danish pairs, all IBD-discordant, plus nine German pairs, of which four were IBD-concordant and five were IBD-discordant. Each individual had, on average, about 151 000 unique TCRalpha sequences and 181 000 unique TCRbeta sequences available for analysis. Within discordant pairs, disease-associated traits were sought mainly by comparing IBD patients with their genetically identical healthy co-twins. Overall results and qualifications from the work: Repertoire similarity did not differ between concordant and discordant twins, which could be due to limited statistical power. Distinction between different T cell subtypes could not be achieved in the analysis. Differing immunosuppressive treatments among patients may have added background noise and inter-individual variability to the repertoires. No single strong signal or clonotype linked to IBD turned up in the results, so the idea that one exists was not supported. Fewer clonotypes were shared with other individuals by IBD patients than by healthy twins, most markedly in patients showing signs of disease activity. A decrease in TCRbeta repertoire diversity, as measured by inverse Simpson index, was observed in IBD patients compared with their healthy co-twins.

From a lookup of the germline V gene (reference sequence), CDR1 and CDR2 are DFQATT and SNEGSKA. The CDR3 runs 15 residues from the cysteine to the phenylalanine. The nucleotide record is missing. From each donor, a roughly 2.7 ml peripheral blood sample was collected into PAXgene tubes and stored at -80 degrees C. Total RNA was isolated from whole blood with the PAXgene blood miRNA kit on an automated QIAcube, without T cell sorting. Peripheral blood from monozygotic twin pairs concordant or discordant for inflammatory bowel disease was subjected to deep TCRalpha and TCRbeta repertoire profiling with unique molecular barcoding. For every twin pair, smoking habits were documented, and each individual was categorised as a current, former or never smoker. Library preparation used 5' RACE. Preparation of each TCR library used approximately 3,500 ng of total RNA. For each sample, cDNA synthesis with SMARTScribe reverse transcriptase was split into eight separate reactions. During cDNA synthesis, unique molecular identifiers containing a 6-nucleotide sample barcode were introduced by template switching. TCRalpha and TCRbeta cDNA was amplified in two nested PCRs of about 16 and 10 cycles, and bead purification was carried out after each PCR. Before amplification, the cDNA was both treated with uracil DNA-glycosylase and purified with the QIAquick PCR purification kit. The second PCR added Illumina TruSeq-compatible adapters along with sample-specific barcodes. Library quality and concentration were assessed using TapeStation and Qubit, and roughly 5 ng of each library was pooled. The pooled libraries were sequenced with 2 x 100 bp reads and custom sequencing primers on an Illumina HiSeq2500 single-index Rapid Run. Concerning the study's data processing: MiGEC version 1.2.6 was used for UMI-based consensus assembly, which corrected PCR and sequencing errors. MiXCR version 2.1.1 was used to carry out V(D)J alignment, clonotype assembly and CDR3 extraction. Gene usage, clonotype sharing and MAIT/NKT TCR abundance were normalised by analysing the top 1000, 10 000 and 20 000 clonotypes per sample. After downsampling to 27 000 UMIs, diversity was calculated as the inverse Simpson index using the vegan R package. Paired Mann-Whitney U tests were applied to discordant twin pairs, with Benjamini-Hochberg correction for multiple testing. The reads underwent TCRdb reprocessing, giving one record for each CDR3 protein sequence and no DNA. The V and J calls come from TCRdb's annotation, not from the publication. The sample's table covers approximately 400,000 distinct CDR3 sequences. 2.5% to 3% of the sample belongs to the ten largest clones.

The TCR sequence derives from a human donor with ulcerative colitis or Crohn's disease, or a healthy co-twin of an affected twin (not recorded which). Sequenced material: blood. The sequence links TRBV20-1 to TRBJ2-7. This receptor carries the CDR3 CSADVSAESSYEQYF.